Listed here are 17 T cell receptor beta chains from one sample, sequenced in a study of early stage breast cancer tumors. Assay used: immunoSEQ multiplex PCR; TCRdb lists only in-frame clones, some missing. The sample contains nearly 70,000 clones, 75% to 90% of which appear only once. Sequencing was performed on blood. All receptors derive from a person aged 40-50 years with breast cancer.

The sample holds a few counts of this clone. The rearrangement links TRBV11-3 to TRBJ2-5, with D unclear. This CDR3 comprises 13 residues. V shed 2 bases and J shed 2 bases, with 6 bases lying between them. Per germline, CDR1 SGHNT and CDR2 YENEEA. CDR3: CASSLQSQETQYF. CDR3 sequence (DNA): TGTGCCAGCAGCTTACAGTCACAAGAGACCCAGTACTTC.

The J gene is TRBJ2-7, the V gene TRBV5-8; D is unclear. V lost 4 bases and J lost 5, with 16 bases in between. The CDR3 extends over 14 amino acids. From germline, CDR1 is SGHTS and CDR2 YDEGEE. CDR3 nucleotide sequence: TGTGCCAGCAGCCCAACTCGAAAGGCGGACGAGCAGTACTTC. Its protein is CASSPTRKADEQYF.

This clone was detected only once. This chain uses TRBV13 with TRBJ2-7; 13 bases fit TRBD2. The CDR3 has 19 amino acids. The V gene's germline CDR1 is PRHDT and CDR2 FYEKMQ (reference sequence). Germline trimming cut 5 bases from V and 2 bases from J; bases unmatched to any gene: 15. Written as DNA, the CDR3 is TGTGCCAGCAGCCCGGAGGCGCGGACTAGCGGGAGAGGCGCCTACGAGCAGTACTTC. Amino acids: CASSPEARTSGRGAYEQYF.

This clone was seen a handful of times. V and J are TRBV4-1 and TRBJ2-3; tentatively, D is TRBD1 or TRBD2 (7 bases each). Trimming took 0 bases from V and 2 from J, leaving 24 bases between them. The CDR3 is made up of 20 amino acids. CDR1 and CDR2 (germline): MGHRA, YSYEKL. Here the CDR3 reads CASSQEGGGSGRYSTDTQYF. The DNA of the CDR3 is TGCGCCAGCAGCCAAGAAGGAGGGGGCTCCGGGAGGTATTCCACAGATACGCAGTATTTT.

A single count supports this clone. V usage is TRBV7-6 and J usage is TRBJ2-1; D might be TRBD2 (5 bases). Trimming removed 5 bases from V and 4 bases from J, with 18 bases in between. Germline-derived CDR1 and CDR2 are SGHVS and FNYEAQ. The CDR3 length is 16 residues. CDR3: CASSPSDSNPYNEQFF. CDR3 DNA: TGTGCCAGCAGCCCCTCGGACTCAAACCCGTACAATGAGCAGTTCTTC.

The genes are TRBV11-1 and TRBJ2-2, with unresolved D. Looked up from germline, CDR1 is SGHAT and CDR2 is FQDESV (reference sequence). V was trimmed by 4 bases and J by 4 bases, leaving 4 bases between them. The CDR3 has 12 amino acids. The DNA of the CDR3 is TGTGCCAGCAGCTCCCCCACCGGGGAGCTGTTTTTT. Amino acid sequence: CASSSPTGELFF.

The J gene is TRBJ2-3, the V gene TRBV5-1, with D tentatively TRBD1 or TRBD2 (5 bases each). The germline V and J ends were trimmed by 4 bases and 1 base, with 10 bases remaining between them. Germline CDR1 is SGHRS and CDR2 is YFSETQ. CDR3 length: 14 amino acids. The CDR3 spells CASSPGRGTDTQYF. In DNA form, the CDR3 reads TGCGCCAGCAGCCCAGGGCGGGGCACAGATACGCAGTATTTT.

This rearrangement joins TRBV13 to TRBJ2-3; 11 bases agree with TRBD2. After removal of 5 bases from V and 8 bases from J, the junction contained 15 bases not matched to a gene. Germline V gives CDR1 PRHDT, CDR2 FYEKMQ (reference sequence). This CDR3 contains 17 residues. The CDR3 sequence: CASSPRYSGRGGVTQYF. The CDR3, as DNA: TGTGCCAGCAGCCCCAGATATAGCGGGAGGGGCGGTGTTACGCAGTATTTT.

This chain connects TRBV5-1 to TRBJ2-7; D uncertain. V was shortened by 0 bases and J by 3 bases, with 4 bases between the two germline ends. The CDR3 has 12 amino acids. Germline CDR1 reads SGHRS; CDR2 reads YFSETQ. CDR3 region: CASSLGNYEQYF. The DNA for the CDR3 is TGCGCCAGCAGCTTGGGGAACTACGAGCAGTACTTC.

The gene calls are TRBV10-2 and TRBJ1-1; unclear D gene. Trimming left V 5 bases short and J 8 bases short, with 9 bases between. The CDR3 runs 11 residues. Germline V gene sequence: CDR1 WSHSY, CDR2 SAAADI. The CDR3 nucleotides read TGCGCCAGCAGTTCCGTAGCGGAAGCTTTCTTT. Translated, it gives CASSSVAEAFF.

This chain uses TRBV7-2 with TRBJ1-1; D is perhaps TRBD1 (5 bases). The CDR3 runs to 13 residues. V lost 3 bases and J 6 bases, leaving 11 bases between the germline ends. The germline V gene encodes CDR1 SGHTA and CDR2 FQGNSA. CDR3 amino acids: CASSFYRGAEAFF. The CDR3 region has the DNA TGTGCCAGCAGCTTCTATAGGGGTGCTGAAGCTTTCTTT.

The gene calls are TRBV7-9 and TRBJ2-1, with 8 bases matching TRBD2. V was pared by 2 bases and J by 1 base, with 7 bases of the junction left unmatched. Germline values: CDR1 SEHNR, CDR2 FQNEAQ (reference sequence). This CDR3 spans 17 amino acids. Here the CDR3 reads CASSLNAGRGSYNEQFF. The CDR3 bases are TGTGCCAGCAGCTTAAATGCCGGGAGGGGGTCCTACAATGAGCAGTTCTTC.

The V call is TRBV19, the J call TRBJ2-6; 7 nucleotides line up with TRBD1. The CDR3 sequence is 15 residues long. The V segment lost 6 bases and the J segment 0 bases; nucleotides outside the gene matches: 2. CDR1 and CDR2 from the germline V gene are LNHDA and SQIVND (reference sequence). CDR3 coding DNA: TGTGCCAGTAGCGACAGGGACTCTGGGGCCAACGTCCTGACTTTC. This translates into CASSDRDSGANVLTF.

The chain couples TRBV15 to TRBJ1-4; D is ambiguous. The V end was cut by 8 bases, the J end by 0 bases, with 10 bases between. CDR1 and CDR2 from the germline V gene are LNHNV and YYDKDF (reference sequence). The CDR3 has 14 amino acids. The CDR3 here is CATSPRATNEKLFF. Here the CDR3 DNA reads TGTGCCACCTCCCCTCGTGCAACTAATGAAAAACTGTTTTTT.

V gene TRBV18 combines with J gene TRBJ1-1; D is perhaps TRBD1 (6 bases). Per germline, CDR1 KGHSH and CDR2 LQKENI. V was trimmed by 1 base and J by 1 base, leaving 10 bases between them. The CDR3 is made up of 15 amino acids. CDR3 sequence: CASSPLVRGNTEAFF. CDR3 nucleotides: TGTGCCAGCTCACCACTGGTCAGGGGGAACACTGAAGCTTTCTTT.

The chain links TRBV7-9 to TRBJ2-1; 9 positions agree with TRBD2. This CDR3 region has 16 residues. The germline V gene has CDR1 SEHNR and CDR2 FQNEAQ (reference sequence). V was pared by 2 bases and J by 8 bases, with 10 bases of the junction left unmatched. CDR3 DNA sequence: TGTGCCAGCAGCTTATCAGCGGGAGGCCGAACTGATGAGCAGTTCTTC. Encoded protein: CASSLSAGGRTDEQFF.

The CDR3 nucleotides read TGTGCCAGCAGCCCCGGGACAGGGACATCCTACGAGCAGTACTTC. Translation gives CASSPGTGTSYEQYF. This sequence joins TRBV5-5 and TRBJ2-7; 9 bases are shared with TRBD1. CDR3 length equals 15 residues. Germline lookup yields CDR1 SGHKS and CDR2 YYEKEE (reference sequence). With V trimmed by 4 bases and J by 1 base, 6 bases remained unmatched.